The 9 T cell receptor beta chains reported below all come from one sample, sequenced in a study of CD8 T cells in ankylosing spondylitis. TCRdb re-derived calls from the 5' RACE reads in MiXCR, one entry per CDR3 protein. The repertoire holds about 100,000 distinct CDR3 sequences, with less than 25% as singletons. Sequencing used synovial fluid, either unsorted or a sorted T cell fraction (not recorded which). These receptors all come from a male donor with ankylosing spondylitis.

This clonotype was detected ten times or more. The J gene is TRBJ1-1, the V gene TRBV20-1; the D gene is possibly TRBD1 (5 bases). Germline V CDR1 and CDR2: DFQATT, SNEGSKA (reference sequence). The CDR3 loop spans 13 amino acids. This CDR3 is CSPRGTEVTEAFF. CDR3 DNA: TGCAGCCCTCGAGGGACGGAAGTCACTGAAGCTTTCTTT.

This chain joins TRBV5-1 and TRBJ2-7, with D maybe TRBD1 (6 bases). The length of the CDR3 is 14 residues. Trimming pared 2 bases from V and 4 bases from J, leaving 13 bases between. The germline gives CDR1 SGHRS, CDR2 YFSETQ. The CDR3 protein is CASSLYRDIYEQYF. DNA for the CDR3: TGCGCCAGCAGCTTATACCGGGACATATACGAGCAGTACTTC.

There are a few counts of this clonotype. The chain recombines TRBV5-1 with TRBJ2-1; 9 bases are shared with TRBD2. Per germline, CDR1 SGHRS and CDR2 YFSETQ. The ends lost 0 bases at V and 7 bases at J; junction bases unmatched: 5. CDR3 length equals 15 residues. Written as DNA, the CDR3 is TGCGCCAGCAGCTTGGCTAGCGGGGCATATAATGAGCAGTTCTTC. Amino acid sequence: CASSLASGAYNEQFF.

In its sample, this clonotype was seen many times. The DNA of the CDR3 is TGTGCCAGTAGTCGCGACGAGACCTACGAGCAGTACTTC. Its translation is CASSRDETYEQYF. V usage is TRBV19 and J usage is TRBJ2-7; D gene uncertain. Germline V CDR1 and CDR2: LNHDA, SQIVND (reference sequence). This CDR3 contains 13 residues. Trimming pared 5 bases from V and 2 bases from J, leaving 10 bases between.

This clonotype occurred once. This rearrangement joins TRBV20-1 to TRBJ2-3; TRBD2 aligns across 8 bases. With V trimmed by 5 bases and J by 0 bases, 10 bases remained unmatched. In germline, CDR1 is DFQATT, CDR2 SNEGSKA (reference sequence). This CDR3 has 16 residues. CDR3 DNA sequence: TGCAGTGCTGGCGTCATGACTAGCGCGAGCACAGATACGCAGTATTTT. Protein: CSAGVMTSASTDTQYF.

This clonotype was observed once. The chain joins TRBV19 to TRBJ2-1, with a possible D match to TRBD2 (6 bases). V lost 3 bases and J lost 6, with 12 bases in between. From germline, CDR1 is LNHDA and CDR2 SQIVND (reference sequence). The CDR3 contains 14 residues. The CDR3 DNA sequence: TGTGCCAGTAGTATCATGGGACTGGCCAATGAGCAGTTCTTC. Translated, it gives CASSIMGLANEQFF.

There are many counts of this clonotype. The CDR3 DNA follows: TGTGCCAGCAGCTTAGGGGCTAGCGGCTACGAGCAGTACGTC. Its translation is CASSLGASGYEQYV. The chain is built from TRBV7-2 and TRBJ2-7, with TRBD2 identical over 7 bases. The J segment lost 3 bases and the V segment lost 1 base, leaving 3 bases of the junction unmatched. CDR1 and CDR2 (germline): SGHTA, FQGNSA. This CDR3 spans 14 amino acids.

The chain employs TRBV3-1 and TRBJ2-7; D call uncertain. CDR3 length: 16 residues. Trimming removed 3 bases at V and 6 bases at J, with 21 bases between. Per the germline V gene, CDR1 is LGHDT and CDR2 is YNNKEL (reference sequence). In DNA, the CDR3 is TGTGCCAGCAGCCAGAGTCTCGACTGGAGAAGCAGCGAGCAGTACGTC. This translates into CASSQSLDWRSSEQYV.

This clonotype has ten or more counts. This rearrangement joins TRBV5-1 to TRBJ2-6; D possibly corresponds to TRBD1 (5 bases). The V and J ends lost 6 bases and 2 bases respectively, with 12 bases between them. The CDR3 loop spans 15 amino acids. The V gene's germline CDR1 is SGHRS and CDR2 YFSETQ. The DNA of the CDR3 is TGCGCCAGCACCATAGGGGTTGCTGGGGCCAACGTCCTGACTTTC. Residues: CASTIGVAGANVLTF.